Each of the 17 T cell receptor beta chains below was sequenced from the same sample in a study of blood T cell repertoires in COVID-19. Profiled with immunoSEQ multiplex PCR; TCRdb holds only in-frame clones, not every one. The sample contains about 200,000 clones, approximately 80% of which appear only once. Sequenced input: PBMCs or T cells enriched from blood (not recorded which). The receptors were gathered from a woman aged 40 to 50 with acute COVID-19.

V gene TRBV2 combines with J gene TRBJ2-1; 10 positions match TRBD2. The CDR3 has 16 residues. The V and J ends lost 5 bases and 5 bases, in that order; junction bases with no gene match: 9. Per germline, CDR1 SNHLY and CDR2 FYNNEI. The CDR3 DNA follows: TGTGCCAGCAGTAGCGGGGGGGCGAGACGGAACAATGAGCAGTTCTTC. Protein product: CASSSGGARRNNEQFF. Full variable domain (outside the CDR3, taken from reference TRBV2 and TRBJ2-1): EPEVTQTPSHQVTQMGQEVILRCVPISNHLYFYWYRQILGQKVEFLVSFYNNEISEKSEIFDDQFSVERPDGSNFTLKIRSTKLEDSAMYFCASSSGGARRNNEQFFGPGTRLTVL.

This clone was seen only once. The rearrangement joins TRBV3-1 (or the pseudogene TRBV3-2) to TRBJ2-7; 8 positions match TRBD1. The CDR3 has 14 residues. CDR1 is LGHDT and CDR2 is YNNKEL in the germline V gene (reference sequence). Trimming took 2 bases from V and 4 from J; bases not matched to a gene: 4. The CDR3 DNA is TGTGCCAGCAGCCAAAGTTGGGACAGGTACGAGCAGTACTTC. Its translation: CASSQSWDRYEQYF.

The V gene is TRBV5-1, the J gene TRBJ1-2; TRBD1 matches 8 bases. V gave up 2 bases and J gave up 5 bases; unmatched junction bases: 2. Per the germline V gene, CDR1 is SGHRS and CDR2 is YFSETQ. This CDR3 has 13 residues. The CDR3 region has the DNA TGCGCCAGCAGCTTTGGGACAGGTTATGGCTACACCTTC. Its protein product is CASSFGTGYGYTF.

This clone came up once. The chain carries TRBV2 and TRBJ2-7; 7 nucleotides align to TRBD2. V was pared by 6 bases and J by 0 bases, with 8 bases of the junction left unmatched. Germline CDR1 SNHLY, CDR2 FYNNEI. This CDR3 region has 15 residues. The CDR3 region is CASSALIAGSYEQYF. The DNA for the CDR3 is TGTGCCAGCAGCGCCCTCATAGCGGGCTCCTACGAGCAGTACTTC.

Turning to this clone: Sequence at one end of the junction differs from germline and may be a read error. This chain uses TRBV12-3 or TRBV12-4 with TRBJ1-3, with a tentative D call TRBD1 (6 bases). The CDR3 is 11 amino acids. This chain's CDR3 is CASSPGGAATF. CDR3 in DNA: TGTGCCAGCAGTCCGGGGGGGGCAGCCACCTTT.

The gene calls are TRBV7-2 and TRBJ1-5; TRBD1 matches 7 bases. This CDR3 region has 14 residues. The germline V gene encodes CDR1 SGHTA and CDR2 FQGNSA. Unmatched junction bases numbered 6, after V lost 3 bases and J lost 7 bases. CDR3 residues: CASSLGQFYQPQHF. The CDR3 DNA is TGTGCCAGCAGCTTGGGACAGTTTTACCAGCCCCAGCATTTT.

DNA for the CDR3: TGTGCCAGTAGTCTGGACAGGGAGAGCAATCAGCCCCAGCATTTT. Encoded protein: CASSLDRESNQPQHF. The V and J genes are TRBV19 and TRBJ1-5; TRBD1 agrees at 8 bases. The germline gives CDR1 LNHDA, CDR2 SQIVND (reference sequence). The CDR3 length is 15 residues. V trimming: 5 bases; J trimming: 1 base; junction bases outside the gene matches: 4.

The chain employs TRBV7-3 and TRBJ2-1, with D possibly being TRBD2 (5 bases). The CDR3 consists of 16 residues. CDR1 is SGHTA and CDR2 is FQGTGA in the germline V gene. Between the trimmed V and J ends, which lost 1 base and 0 bases, there was a span of 10 bases. CDR3: CASSLNGVSSYNEQFF. The CDR3 DNA reads TGTGCCAGCAGCTTAAACGGGGTAAGCTCCTACAATGAGCAGTTCTTC.

This clone was counted once. The chain links TRBV19 to TRBJ2-2, with 12 bases lining up with TRBD2. The germline V gene encodes CDR1 LNHDA and CDR2 SQIVND (reference sequence). J was trimmed by 5 bases and V by 3 bases; bases with no gene match: 1. The CDR3 totals 15 residues. CDR3 sequence: CASSIGLAGTGELFF. CDR3 DNA: TGTGCCAGTAGTATCGGACTAGCGGGAACCGGGGAGCTGTTTTTT.

This rearrangement joins TRBV5-1 to TRBJ2-7; D perhaps matches TRBD1 (5 bases). The V gene's germline CDR1 is SGHRS and CDR2 YFSETQ. V was shortened by 2 bases and J by 5 bases, with 17 bases between the two germline ends. The CDR3 runs 15 residues. CDR3 amino acids: CASSFPGDSSNEQYF. The CDR3 DNA follows: TGCGCCAGCAGCTTCCCCGGAGACAGCTCAAACGAGCAGTACTTC.

V gene TRBV29-1 combines with J gene TRBJ1-1, with D possibly being TRBD1 (6 bases). V was clipped by 2 bases and J by 1 base, with 8 bases between them. This CDR3 spans 13 amino acids. CDR1 and CDR2 from the germline V gene are SQVTM and ANQGSEA. CDR3 loop: CSVEQGRNTEAFF. The CDR3 bases are TGCAGCGTTGAACAGGGGCGGAACACTGAAGCTTTCTTT.

The CDR3 DNA is TGTGCCAGCAGTCCCAATCCATGGGGTAGCGGGGAGAGCACAGATACGCAGTATTTT. Amino acids: CASSPNPWGSGESTDTQYF. The chain combines TRBV27 with TRBJ2-3; 8 bases fit TRBD2. This CDR3 comprises 19 residues. Trimming took 5 bases from V and 0 from J; bases not matched to a gene: 16. CDR1 MNHEY and CDR2 SMNVEV come from the germline V gene (reference sequence).

The chain couples TRBV14 to TRBJ2-1; D unresolved. The CDR3 extends over 12 amino acids. Deletions cut 0 bases from V and 8 bases from J, with 5 bases between. CDR1 is SGHDN and CDR2 is FVKESK in the germline V gene. The CDR3 coding sequence is TGTGCCAGCAGCCAAGATACGGATGAGCAGTTCTTC. Translated: CASSQDTDEQFF.

J is TRBJ1-5 and V is TRBV28, with D possibly TRBD1 on 5 matching bases. CDR1 is MDHEN, CDR2 SYDVKM, per germline. The length of the CDR3 is 15 residues. V was clipped by 8 bases and J by 15 bases, with 29 bases between them. This CDR3 is CASARWGREIVYGHF. CDR3 coding DNA: TGTGCCAGCGCGAGGTGGGGCAGGGAAATCGTTTACGGGCATTTT.

This rearrangement joins TRBV15 to TRBJ2-5, with 8 nucleotides matching TRBD1. This CDR3 contains 13 residues. The germline V gene has CDR1 LNHNV and CDR2 YYDKDF (reference sequence). J lost 4 bases, V lost 3 bases, and 1 base had no gene match. Here the CDR3 reads CATSSDRGETQYF. CDR3 sequence (DNA): TGTGCCACCAGCAGTGACAGGGGAGAGACCCAGTACTTC. Together with reference TRBV15 and TRBJ2-5, the CDR3 gives the full variable domain: DAMVIQNPRYQVTQFGKPVTLSCSQTLNHNVMYWYQQKSSQAPKLLFHYYDKDFNNEADTPDNFQSRRPNTSFCFLDIRSPGLGDTAMYLCATSSDRGETQYFGPGTRLLVL.

The J gene is TRBJ1-2, the V gene TRBV12-3 or TRBV12-4; no clear D. The CDR3 runs 13 residues. Deletions cut 6 bases from V and 6 bases from J, with 14 bases between. CDR3 sequence: CASRRHANDGYTF. DNA for the CDR3: TGTGCCAGCAGGCGGCATGCCAATGATGGCTACACCTTC.

The V and J genes are TRBV19 and TRBJ1-1; D not resolved. The V gene lost 8 bases and the J gene lost 0 bases, with 10 bases spanning the gap. The CDR3 runs 13 residues. Germline CDR1 LNHDA, CDR2 SQIVND (reference sequence). Here the CDR3 DNA reads TGTGCCAGTGGAGAAATCCTGAACACTGAAGCTTTCTTT. Protein sequence: CASGEILNTEAFF.